The 2 T cell receptor beta chains below all came from one sample that was sequenced in a study of CD4+ T cells in melanoma. Libraries were prepared by immunoSEQ multiplex PCR; TCRdb keeps only in-frame clonotypes and omits some of them. The data show about 21,000 clones, with more than 65% seen just once and 3.6% held by the top ten. The sequenced sample consisted of cells from a culture (not recorded whether cultured in vitro). The receptor source for this set is a human donor with melanoma.

The chain carries TRBV18 and TRBJ2-1; D is tentatively TRBD1 or TRBD2 (5 bases each). The CDR3 contains 16 residues. V shed 0 bases and J shed 2 bases, with 11 bases lying between them. Germline lookup yields CDR1 KGHSH and CDR2 LQKENI. In DNA, the CDR3 is TGTGCCAGCTCACCACCAGGTCAGGGACCCTACAATGAGCAGTTCTTC. Its protein product is CASSPPGQGPYNEQFF.

This chain joins TRBV18 and TRBJ2-7; D is undetermined. This CDR3 is built from 13 residues. V dropped 3 bases and J dropped 3 bases, with 9 bases sitting between them. Germline CDR1 and CDR2: KGHSH and LQKENI. CDR3 nucleotide sequence: TGTGCCAGCTCACCGGCCCAGAACTACGAGCAGTACTTC. Translation gives CASSPAQNYEQYF.